The present T cell receptor (beta chain) was sequenced within a study of blood T cell repertoires in COVID-19. The protocol was immunoSEQ multiplex PCR, while the TCRdb copy is restricted to in-frame clones and leaves out a portion. Of hundreds of thousands of clones listed, approximately 90% were seen once; the top ten hold around 2%. V was cut by 0 bases and J by 4 bases, with 18 bases left in between. The CDR3 is 17 residues long. The V gene's germline CDR1 is LGHNA and CDR2 YSLEER. The receptor's source is a woman aged 60-75 years in a cohort exposed to, infected with or recovered from COVID-19 (not recorded which). What was sequenced was PBMCs or T cells enriched from blood (not recorded which). V usage is TRBV4-3 and J usage is TRBJ1-2; D gene ambiguous. CDR3 bases: TGCGCCAGCAGCCAAGATCTCGTGACGCTAGGTAGCTATGGCTACACCTTC. It codes for CASSQDLVTLGSYGYTF.